The entry that follows covers one T cell receptor beta chain sequence. From the 5' RACE reads, TCRdb called clonotypes with MiXCR, one entry per CDR3 protein. The sample carries 150,000 to 200,000 distinct CDR3 sequences, about 18% recorded once. With 6 bases clipped from V and 1 base from J, the junction kept 2 bases outside the gene matches. This CDR3 spans 13 amino acids. Germline CDR1 and CDR2: DFQATT and SNEGSKA (reference sequence). The entry originates in a study of T-cell memory formation after mild COVID-19. V usage is TRBV20-1 and J usage is TRBJ1-5, with 8 positions matching TRBD1. The source of this sequence is a man in his late teens or twenties who had mild COVID-19 (a few samples of this study predate the infection). Cell type and time point are not known. The specimen sequenced was PBMCs or a T cell subset sorted from them (not recorded which). The DNA of the CDR3 is TGCAGTGCAACAGGGGGAAGCAATCAGCCCCAGCATTTT. Translation: CSATGGSNQPQHF.